This T cell receptor beta chain was captured in a study of post-analysis software for immune sequencing data (dated by TCRdb to the mid-2010s). About the study as a whole: Disease courses on record covered relapsing-remitting, secondary progressive and progressive-relapsing multiple sclerosis, though some patients had no subtype annotation. The patient repertoires were set against ten to eleven previously published healthy control repertoires from donors whose ages ranged from about 6 to 25 years. A subset of samples was prepared in parallel using single-end sample barcoding, then pooled and co-amplified after Illumina adapter ligation. Overall results and qualifications from the work: Direct clustering with F measure revealed strong co-clustering of samples prepared in the same batch, which led to a batch-effect correction. The multiple sclerosis patient group was slightly younger than the control group. Roughly 5 TRBV segments, including TRBV5-6, TRBV5-1 and TRBV20-1, were significantly more frequent in patients than controls. Multiple sclerosis patients had significantly lower normalized Chao1 diversity than controls, a result that suggests substantial peripheral T-cell clonal expansion.

To demonstrate the VDJtools post-analysis software, the study profiled TCR beta repertoires from the peripheral blood of 13 young patients with multiple sclerosis. The multiple sclerosis patients were children and adolescents between roughly 6 and 16 years of age. V sheds 3 bases and J sheds 2 bases, leaving 11 bases between their ends. There are 15 amino acids in the CDR3, from cysteine to phenylalanine inclusive. CDR3 DNA only is kept here, 45 bases in frame from base 1. Libraries were made using PCR. Sequenced using an Illumina HiSeq 2500. To reduce PCR and sequencing biases, unique molecular identifiers were built into the TCR beta cDNA libraries. Some 500,000 cDNA molecules were obtained for every 1 to 10 million input T cells, so each molecule roughly corresponded to one T cell. Patient libraries were prepared and sequenced with the same protocol used for the earlier healthy control dataset. Samples belonging to the same batch were prepared together, multiplexed and sequenced on a shared HiSeq lane. On the study's bioinformatics: MIGEC was used to process the raw barcoded reads, and molecular identifier groups with only a single read were discarded before consensus assembly and CDR3 extraction. Clonotype tables were post-analysed with VDJtools, normalizing diversity by down-sampling all datasets to the smallest sample size. In repertoire overlap clustering, CDR3 amino acid sequences, but not nucleotide sequences, were matched to correct batch-related cross-sample contamination. TCRdb reanalyzed the raw reads on its own, using fastp at Q25 for trimming and MiXCR for clone calling, and kept in-frame beta chains. A single entry per CDR3 protein holds the most common genes and DNA from its merged rows. The V and J calls were not made by the authors but by TCRdb's processing. This sample gives approximately 440,000 distinct CDR3 sequences in total; roughly 45% of them show up just once. The leading ten clones occupy about 12% of the sample.

Turning to this clonotype: Its recognized antigen is unknown. No much larger clone is present one base from it, and per-base qualities are unavailable.

The material sequenced was blood. The source is a girl aged 10 to 17 with multiple sclerosis. The chain is encoded by TRBV12-3 or TRBV12-4 joined to TRBJ1-5; perhaps TRBD1 is the D gene, with 5 bases matching. The CDR3 region has the sequence CASSFGGYGNQPQHF. The bases read TGTGCCAGCAGTTTCGGGGGGTACGGCAATCAGCCCCAGCATTTT.